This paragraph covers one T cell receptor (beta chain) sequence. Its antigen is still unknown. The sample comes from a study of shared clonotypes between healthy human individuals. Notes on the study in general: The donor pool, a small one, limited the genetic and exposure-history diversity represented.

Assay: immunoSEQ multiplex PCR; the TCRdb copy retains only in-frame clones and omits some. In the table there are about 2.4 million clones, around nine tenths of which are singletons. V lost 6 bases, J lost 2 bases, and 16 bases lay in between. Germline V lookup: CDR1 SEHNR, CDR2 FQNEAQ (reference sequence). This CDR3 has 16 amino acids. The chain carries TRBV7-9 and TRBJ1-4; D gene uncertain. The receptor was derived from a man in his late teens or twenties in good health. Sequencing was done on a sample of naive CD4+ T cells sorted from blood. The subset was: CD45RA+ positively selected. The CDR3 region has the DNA TGTGCCAGCAGGCGCGACGGGCTTGGGACTAATGAAAAACTGTTTTTT. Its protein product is CASRRDGLGTNEKLFF. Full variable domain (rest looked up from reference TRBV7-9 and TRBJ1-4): DTGVSQNPRHKITKRGQNVTFRCDPISEHNRLYWYRQTLGQGPEFLTYFQNEAQLEKSRLLSDRFSAERPKGSFSTLEIQRTEQGDSAMYLCASRRDGLGTNEKLFFGSGTQLSVL.